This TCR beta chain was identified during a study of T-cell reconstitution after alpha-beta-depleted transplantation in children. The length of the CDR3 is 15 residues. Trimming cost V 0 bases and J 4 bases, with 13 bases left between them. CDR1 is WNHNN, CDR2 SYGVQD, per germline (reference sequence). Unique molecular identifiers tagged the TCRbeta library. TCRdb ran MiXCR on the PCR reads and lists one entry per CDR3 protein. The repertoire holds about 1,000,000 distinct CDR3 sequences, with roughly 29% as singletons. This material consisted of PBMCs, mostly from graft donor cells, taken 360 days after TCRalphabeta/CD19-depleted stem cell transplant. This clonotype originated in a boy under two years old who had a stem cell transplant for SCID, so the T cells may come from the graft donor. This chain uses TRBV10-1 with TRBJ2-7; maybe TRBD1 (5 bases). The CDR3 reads CASSESGPREYEQYF. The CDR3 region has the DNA TGCGCCAGCAGTGAGTCGGGCCCCAGGGAATACGAGCAGTACTTC.